Listed below are T cell receptor beta chains from one sample, sequenced in a study of T cells in Graves' hyperthyroidism and ophthalmopathy. TCRdb re-called the multiplex PCR reads with MiXCR, one entry per CDR3 protein. Of over 250,000 distinct CDR3 sequences in the sample, roughly 15% were seen once. The sequencing sample was made of blood. Receptor source: a woman in her thirties or forties with Graves' ophthalmopathy. Each CDR3 is given with its conserved first and last residue. Each record gives: V gene, clone size, J gene, CDR3 length, D gene, CDR3 DNA, CDR3 protein. A D gene is named only where the DNA matches it firmly. The size entry is marked missing in some rows and otherwise reads once, few, many or a size class.

TRBV12-3/TRBV12-4	many	TRBJ1-5	13	TRBD1	TGTGCCAGCAGTTCCGGACAGGGGCAGCCCCAGCATTTT	CASSSGQGQPQHF
TRBV7-9	-	TRBJ1-4	12	-	TGTGCCAGCAGCTTAGCGAAAGAAAAACTGTTTTTT	CASSLAKEKLFF
TRBV20-1	-	TRBJ1-2	19	-	TGCAGTGCTAGAGATCTAAAGGGGCTAGGTGGGTTAGCTAACTATGGCTACACCTTC	CSARDLKGLGGLANYGYTF
TRBV2	-	TRBJ2-1	13	-	TGTGCCAGCAGTGAGGACAACTACAATGAGCAGTTCTTC	CASSEDNYNEQFF
TRBV20-1	few	TRBJ2-5	13	-	TGCAGCGTTGAACCCGATTTACAAGAGACCCAGTACTTC	CSVEPDLQETQYF
TRBV25-1	many	TRBJ1-2	14	TRBD1	TGTGCCAGCCGCATGACAGGGGGGGGACATGGCTACACCTTC	CASRMTGGGHGYTF
TRBV28	many	TRBJ2-1	16	-	TGTGCCAGCAGTTTTCAGGCGTTCTTCTCCTACAATGAGCAGTTCTTC	CASSFQAFFSYNEQFF
TRBV28	many	TRBJ2-7	15	-	TGTGCCAGCAGTTTTTTTAGCGCCCGCTCCTACGAGCAGTACTTC	CASSFFSARSYEQYF
TRBV18	few	TRBJ2-1	16	TRBD2	TGTGCCAGCTCACCATTTAGCGGGAGCACCTACAATGAGCAGTTCTTC	CASSPFSGSTYNEQFF
TRBV2	many	TRBJ2-5	19	TRBD2	TGTGCCAGCAGCCACCTGAATAAAAGGCCAGCGGGGAATTTTGAGACCCAGTACTTC	CASSHLNKRPAGNFETQYF
TRBV2	many	TRBJ1-2	14	-	TGTGCCAGCAGTGAAGTGGGAGGAGCCTATGGCTACACCTTC	CASSEVGGAYGYTF
TRBV28	many	TRBJ1-3	18	-	TGTGCCAGCAGTTTGTATCAGTCAGGCTCTTCCTCTGGAAACACCATATATTTT	CASSLYQSGSSSGNTIYF
TRBV19	-	TRBJ1-1	11	-	TGTGCCTCAGACAGTAACACTGAAGCTTTCTTT	CASDSNTEAFF
TRBV2	many	TRBJ1-5	15	-	TGTGCCAGCAGTGATCGTACAGGGCTGGGTCAGCCCCAGCATTTT	CASSDRTGLGQPQHF
TRBV7-9	-	TRBJ1-1	16	-	TGTGCCAGCAGCTTAGAGCCGCGGGGCGGTTTGACTGAAGCTTTCTTT	CASSLEPRGGLTEAFF
TRBV30	-	TRBJ1-2	13	-	TGTGCCTGGAGGCCTCAGGGTGGCGATGGCTACACCTTC	CAWRPQGGDGYTF
TRBV3-1	-	TRBJ1-5	13	TRBD1	TGTGCCAGCAGCCGACAGGGGTATCAGCCCCAGCATTTT	CASSRQGYQPQHF
TRBV2	many	TRBJ1-1	14	-	TGTGCCAGCAGTGATATCAATGGGGACACTGAAGCTTTCTTT	CASSDINGDTEAFF
TRBV7-2	many	TRBJ2-7	15	TRBD2	TGTGCCAGCAGCCCGAGACTAGCGGGGCCCGACGAGCAGTACTTC	CASSPRLAGPDEQYF
TRBV5-5	few	TRBJ1-4	15	-	TGTGCCAGCAGCGAAATTCGGACTTCTAATGAAAAACTGTTTTTT	CASSEIRTSNEKLFF
TRBV6-1	many	TRBJ1-2	14	-	TGTGCCAGCAGTTCGGCAGGGTTTAACTATGGCTACACCTTC	CASSSAGFNYGYTF
TRBV29-1	many	TRBJ2-7	11	-	TGCAGCGTTACCAGGGCCTACGAGCAGTACTTC	CSVTRAYEQYF
TRBV14	-	TRBJ1-1	13	-	TGTGCCAGCAGCCAACACCGGTTCTCTGAAGCTTTCTTT	CASSQHRFSEAFF
TRBV12-3/TRBV12-4	many	TRBJ1-1	16	-	TGTGCCAGCAGTTTAGCGCGAGGAGCCGCGAACACTGAAGCTTTCTTT	CASSLARGAANTEAFF